The 29 T cell receptor beta chains given below trace back to one sample, sequenced in a study of molecular identifiers for immune sequencing clone quantification. TCRdb re-analysed the PCR reads in MiXCR, keeping a single row per CDR3 protein. The sample carries 550,000 to 750,000 distinct CDR3 sequences, just under 20% recorded once. Sample: naive CD8+ T cells from blood, with Jurkat cell RNA spiked in. The subset denotes: FACS-sorted CD8+CD4-CCR7+CD45RA+ naive T cells. All receptors come from a human donor in good health. Some libraries in this study had Jurkat cell RNA spiked in.

V and J are TRBV27 and TRBJ1-1; the D is unclear. V gave up 7 bases and J gave up 1 base, with 10 bases separating them. Germline V gene data show CDR1 as MNHEY and CDR2 as SMNVEV (reference sequence). CDR3 length: 13 residues. This chain's CDR3 is CASKVGRNTEAFF. CDR3 sequence (DNA): TGTGCCAGCAAGGTGGGGAGGAACACTGAAGCTTTCTTT.

This chain connects TRBV6-2 or TRBV6-3 to TRBJ2-2; TRBD1 matches 7 bases. V lost 0 bases, J lost 6 bases, and 4 bases stayed unmatched. The CDR3 loop spans 15 amino acids. Germline CDR1 and CDR2: MNHEY and SVGEGT. The CDR3 DNA reads as TGTGCCAGCAGTTACTCGCCAGACAGGGCCGGGGAGCTGTTTTTT. This sequence encodes CASSYSPDRAGELFF.

This clonotype has at least ten counts. The chain combines TRBV7-2 with TRBJ2-3; maybe TRBD1 (6 bases). CDR1 and CDR2 from the germline V gene are SGHTA and FQGNSA. The CDR3 is made up of 15 amino acids. The germline V and J ends were trimmed by 0 bases and 2 bases, with 9 bases remaining between them. CDR3 sequence (DNA): TGTGCCAGCAGCTTAGCGGGGGCTCACACAGATACGCAGTATTTT. The encoded protein is CASSLAGAHTDTQYF.

This clonotype came up many times. The chain uses TRBV30 and TRBJ1-1; D unclear. Germline V gene lookup returns CDR1 GTSNPN and CDR2 SVGIG (reference sequence). Trimming took off 0 bases at V and 5 bases at J, with 7 bases between the two ends. This CDR3 region has 12 residues. The CDR3 sequence: CAWSVYGTEAFF. CDR3 DNA: TGTGCCTGGAGTGTATACGGTACTGAAGCTTTCTTT.

This clonotype came up many times. The chain carries TRBV7-2 and TRBJ2-7; possibly TRBD2 for D (5 bases). CDR3 length equals 17 residues. The V end lost 3 bases, the J end lost 0 bases, and 18 bases lay between the germline ends. Germline V lookup: CDR1 SGHTA, CDR2 FQGNSA. The CDR3 loop reads CASSFGEGSLSSYEQYF. The CDR3, as DNA: TGTGCCAGCAGCTTCGGTGAGGGTAGTCTCAGCTCCTACGAGCAGTACTTC.

This clonotype was seen at least ten times. V is TRBV29-1 and J is TRBJ2-5; tentative D call: TRBD2 (7 bases). CDR1 is SQVTM and CDR2 is ANQGSEA in the germline V gene. The CDR3 covers 13 residues. Deletions cut 3 bases from V and 5 bases from J, with 13 bases between. The CDR3 is CSVEGGLWETQYF. CDR3 sequence (DNA): TGCAGCGTTGAGGGGGGGCTTTGGGAGACCCAGTACTTC.

This clonotype was seen a handful of times. The chain recombines TRBV4-2 with TRBJ2-7, with D hard to call. Germline CDR1 reads LGHNA; CDR2 reads YNFKEQ. V was pared by 3 bases and J by 4 bases, with 10 bases between. The CDR3 runs to 13 residues. In nucleotides, the CDR3 is TGTGCCAGCAGCCATGTACTCGGTTACGAGCAGTACTTC. Translation gives CASSHVLGYEQYF.

This clonotype has a count of ten or more. The genes are TRBV6-6 and TRBJ1-4; no clear D. The germline gives CDR1 MNHNY, CDR2 SVGAGI (reference sequence). Deletions cut 2 bases from V and 7 bases from J, with 11 bases between. CDR3 length: 14 amino acids. The CDR3 DNA is TGTGCCAGCAGTTACGCCAACGGGGTTGAAAAACTGTTTTTT. Its translation is CASSYANGVEKLFF.

This chain connects TRBV7-9 to TRBJ2-7; no clear D gene. CDR3 size: 13 residues. Germline V gene sequence: CDR1 SEHNR, CDR2 FQNEAQ (reference sequence). Trimming shortened V by 4 bases and J by 3 bases, and 10 bases separated the two germline ends. The CDR3 is CASSSPIGYEQYF. The CDR3 DNA reads as TGTGCCAGCAGCTCCCCGATCGGCTACGAGCAGTACTTC.

At least ten counts were recorded for this clonotype. The chain combines TRBV27 with TRBJ1-2; 7 bases are shared with TRBD1. V was clipped by 4 bases and J by 4 bases; unmatched bases: 6. CDR1 and CDR2 (germline): MNHEY, SMNVEV (reference sequence). The CDR3 consists of 14 residues. The CDR3 nucleotides are TGTGCCAGCAGTTCACCAGGGGGTGGCTATGGCTACACCTTC. Translation: CASSSPGGGYGYTF.

Many counts were recorded for this clonotype. V is TRBV19 and J is TRBJ2-5, with TRBD1 identical over 9 bases. V shed 0 bases and J 5 bases; nucleotides not matched to a gene: 7. Germline V gene lookup returns CDR1 LNHDA and CDR2 SQIVND (reference sequence). This CDR3 is built from 16 residues. The CDR3 DNA is TGTGCCAGTAGTATAGATGCGGACAGGGGATCCGAGACCCAGTACTTC. Translating it yields CASSIDADRGSETQYF.

The table lists this clonotype with many counts. The V call is TRBV4-3, the J call TRBJ2-1; D may correspond to TRBD1 or TRBD2 (6 bases each). V lost 0 bases and J 7 bases, leaving 13 bases between the germline ends. Germline loops: CDR1 LGHNA, CDR2 YSLEER. The CDR3 runs 15 residues. The CDR3 protein is CASSQEEGGANEQFF. The CDR3 DNA is TGCGCCAGCAGCCAAGAGGAGGGGGGTGCAAATGAGCAGTTCTTC.

This clonotype has a count of ten or more. The chain combines TRBV4-1 with TRBJ1-6; 10 bases line up with TRBD1. Germline trimming cut 1 base from V and 8 bases from J; bases unmatched to any gene: 2. Germline V lookup: CDR1 MGHRA, CDR2 YSYEKL. The CDR3 covers 15 residues. The CDR3 DNA sequence: TGCGCCAGCAGCCAAGTAGGGACAGGGGATTCACCCCTCCACTTT. Translated, it gives CASSQVGTGDSPLHF.

This clonotype was counted many times. The V call is TRBV7-8, the J call TRBJ2-7; 7 bases are shared with TRBD1. Per the germline V gene, CDR1 is SGHVS and CDR2 is FQNEAQ. The CDR3 runs 14 residues. With V trimmed by 1 base and J by 4 bases, 4 bases remained unmatched. The CDR3 is CASSLGGTAYEQYF. Written as DNA, the CDR3 is TGTGCCAGCAGCTTAGGAGGGACAGCTTACGAGCAGTACTTC.

This clonotype was seen ten or more times. The chain recombines TRBV6-5 with TRBJ2-7; 8 bases are shared with TRBD2. V trimming: 5 bases; J trimming: 0 bases; junction bases outside the gene matches: 3. This CDR3 has 14 residues. The germline gives CDR1 MNHEY, CDR2 SVGAGI. The CDR3: CASSALADSYEQYF. DNA for the CDR3: TGTGCCAGCAGTGCACTAGCGGACTCCTACGAGCAGTACTTC.

This clonotype was detected ten times or more. The genes are TRBV28 and TRBJ1-5, with D perhaps matching TRBD1 (6 bases). V shed 6 bases and J shed 0 bases, with 15 bases lying between them. Germline V CDR1 and CDR2: MDHEN, SYDVKM. The CDR3 has 16 residues. CDR3 amino acids: CASSYGTKYSNQPQHF. The CDR3 DNA sequence: TGTGCCAGCAGCTACGGGACAAAGTATAGCAATCAGCCCCAGCATTTT.

This sequence joins TRBV18 and TRBJ1-5; D call uncertain. The germline V and J ends were trimmed by 0 bases and 10 bases, with 7 bases remaining between them. Germline loops: CDR1 KGHSH, CDR2 LQKENI. This CDR3 is 12 amino acids long. CDR3 amino acids: CASSPPEGPQHF. The CDR3 DNA reads as TGTGCCAGCTCACCACCGGAAGGACCCCAGCATTTT.

V is TRBV5-1 and J is TRBJ2-7, with D perhaps TRBD1 or TRBD2 (5 bases each). Trimming removed 1 base from V and 1 base from J, with 12 bases in between. The CDR3 loop spans 15 amino acids. Germline V gene sequence: CDR1 SGHRS, CDR2 YFSETQ. The CDR3 spells CASSLNGAESYEQYF. In nucleotides, the CDR3 is TGCGCCAGCAGCTTGAACGGGGCCGAATCCTACGAGCAGTACTTC.

Details on this clonotype: The CDR3 ends on some other residue instead of the conserved phenylalanine or tryptophan, so this is likely a read error. The V gene is TRBV20-1, the J gene TRBJ1-1, with 7 bases aligning to TRBD1. The CDR3 spans 16 residues. CDR1 DFQATT and CDR2 SNEGSKA come from the germline V gene (reference sequence). With V trimmed by 3 bases and J by 6 bases, 16 bases remained unmatched. The CDR3 region is CSASGHRGVSVSEAFS. DNA for the CDR3: TGCAGTGCTAGTGGCCACAGGGGCGTTTCAGTCTCTGAAGCTTTCTCT.

This clonotype was counted ten times or more. This chain connects TRBV18 to TRBJ2-3; 7 bases line up with TRBD2. Germline CDR1 and CDR2: KGHSH and LQKENI. The CDR3 is 15 residues long. Losses at the gene ends were 5 bases for V and 5 bases for J; bases not matched to a gene: 10. The CDR3 is CASSRETRGRDTQYF. DNA of the CDR3: TGTGCCAGCTCAAGGGAAACCCGCGGGAGAGATACGCAGTATTTT.

V is TRBV7-9 and J is TRBJ2-5; maybe TRBD1 (6 bases). Deletions cut 1 base from V and 2 bases from J, with 14 bases between. The CDR3 is 16 residues long. Germline CDR1 is SEHNR and CDR2 is FQNEAQ (reference sequence). In DNA, the CDR3 is TGTGCCAGCAGCTTAGGAATAGGGGGAGCACAAGAGACCCAGTACTTC. Its translation: CASSLGIGGAQETQYF.

On this clonotype: With a much larger clone just one base away, this may be a read error. The genes are TRBV7-2 and TRBJ1-2; 8 bases are shared with TRBD1. CDR1 is SGHTA, CDR2 FQGNSA, per germline. There are 15 residues in the CDR3. The CDR3: CASGLGPGGNYGYTF. Here the CDR3 DNA reads TGTGCCAGCGGCTTAGGCCCAGGGGGCAACTATGGCTACACCTTC.

This clonotype has more than one count but fewer than ten. The chain recombines TRBV7-9 with TRBJ2-5, with 10 bases identical to TRBD2. J lost 1 base, V lost 2 bases, and 10 bases had no gene match. The CDR3 sequence is 18 residues long. Germline loops: CDR1 SEHNR, CDR2 FQNEAQ (reference sequence). The CDR3: CASSLSGRSSGGQETQYF. The CDR3 DNA is TGTGCCAGCAGCTTATCTGGGAGGTCTAGCGGGGGCCAAGAGACCCAGTACTTC. Complete variable domain (other parts from reference TRBV7-9 and TRBJ2-5): DTGVSQNPRHKITKRGQNVTFRCDPISEHNRLYWYRQTLGQGPEFLTYFQNEAQLEKSRLLSDRFSAERPKGSFSTLEIQRTEQGDSAMYLCASSLSGRSSGGQETQYFGPGTRLLVL.

There are a few counts of this clonotype. The CDR3 sequence: CASSQGDRITDTQYF. CDR3 coding DNA: TGCGCCAGCAGCCAAGGGGACAGGATCACAGATACGCAGTATTTT. The J gene is TRBJ2-3, the V gene TRBV4-3; TRBD1 agrees at 8 bases. CDR1 is LGHNA, CDR2 YSLEER, per germline. This CDR3 is 15 amino acids long. The J segment lost 2 bases and the V segment lost 1 base, leaving 2 bases of the junction unmatched.

In the case of this clonotype: Since no conserved phenylalanine or tryptophan closes the CDR3, a read error is the likely cause. CDR3 protein: CASSLIGDNYEQYS. CDR3 coding DNA: TGTGCCAGCAGCTTAATCGGGGACAACTACGAGCAGTACTCC. V gene TRBV7-6 combines with J gene TRBJ2-7; D is possibly TRBD1 (6 bases). Looked up from germline, CDR1 is SGHVS and CDR2 is FNYEAQ. CDR3 size: 14 residues. V was shortened by 2 bases and J by 3 bases, with 11 bases between the two germline ends.

This clonotype was observed many times. The J gene is TRBJ1-1, the V gene TRBV14, with D perhaps matching TRBD1 (5 bases). This CDR3 is 14 amino acids long. From germline, CDR1 is SGHDN and CDR2 FVKESK. Trimming pared 5 bases from V and 6 bases from J, leaving 16 bases between. This CDR3 reads CASSKNPRGSEAFF. Here the CDR3 DNA reads TGTGCCAGCAGCAAAAATCCCCGGGGGTCTGAAGCTTTCTTT.

This clonotype was recorded at least ten times. The chain employs TRBV7-9 and TRBJ2-7, with D unclear. V was shortened by 5 bases and J by 4 bases, with 9 bases between the two germline ends. The CDR3 sequence is 12 residues long. Per germline, CDR1 SEHNR and CDR2 FQNEAQ (reference sequence). In DNA form, the CDR3 reads TGTGCCAGCAGCCCAAACGGGTACGAGCAGTACTTC. This translates into CASSPNGYEQYF. The whole variable domain, remainder taken from reference TRBV7-9 and TRBJ2-7, is DTGVSQNPRHKITKRGQNVTFRCDPISEHNRLYWYRQTLGQGPEFLTYFQNEAQLEKSRLLSDRFSAERPKGSFSTLEIQRTEQGDSAMYLCASSPNGYEQYFGPGTRLTVT.

This clonotype showed up many times. The chain recombines TRBV20-1 with TRBJ2-7; D might be TRBD2 (5 bases). Germline assignment: CDR1 DFQATT and CDR2 SNEGSKA (reference sequence). V lost 0 bases to trimming and J lost 3 bases, with 9 bases between them. The CDR3 extends over 13 amino acids. The CDR3 loop is CSAREPSFYEQYF. CDR3 in DNA: TGCAGTGCTAGAGAGCCTAGCTTCTACGAGCAGTACTTC.

This clonotype showed up many times. V is TRBV4-2 and J is TRBJ1-1; TRBD1 agrees at 8 bases. J gave up 0 bases and V 1 base, and 1 base lay outside the gene matches. The length of the CDR3 is 15 residues. CDR1 and CDR2 from the germline V gene are LGHNA and YNFKEQ. The CDR3 DNA reads as TGTGCCAGCAGCCAAGGGACAGGGATGAACACTGAAGCTTTCTTT. It translates to CASSQGTGMNTEAFF.